These T cell receptor beta chains were read from a single sample in a study of cytomegalovirus exposure and HLA in healthy donors. The method was immunoSEQ multiplex PCR; TCRdb's version includes in-frame clones alone and lacks a portion of them. The sample includes more than 150,000 clones, 80% to 85% of them seen just once. What was sequenced was PBMCs. The origin of the receptors is a man aged 40-55 years in good health and CMV-seropositive. Both conserved end residues are part of each CDR3. The order of the fields is J gene, clone size, D gene, V gene, CDR3 protein. The D gene is left open where the match is weak. Part of the rows lack a size; the others show once, few, many or a class for expanded clones.

TRBJ1-5 | NA | TRBD1 | TRBV5-1 | CASSSGDRNSNQPQHF
TRBJ1-2 | NA | NA | TRBV7-9 | CASSLARRYSDGYTF
TRBJ2-2 | NA | NA | TRBV19 | CASPGGTGELFF
TRBJ2-2 | few | NA | TRBV9 | CASSVAGDIGELFF
TRBJ1-1 | NA | TRBD1 | TRBV15 | CATSRVVGTGENTEAFF
TRBJ2-7 | once | NA | TRBV9 | CASSEPGLFGEQYF
TRBJ2-3 | NA | NA | TRBV9 | CASSPNSGRADTQYF
TRBJ2-7 | NA | NA | TRBV19 | CASSIEWRAYEQYF
TRBJ1-5 | few | TRBD1 | TRBV19 | CASSIEEGTVANQPQHF
TRBJ2-2 | NA | TRBD2 | TRBV5-4 | CASSSGTRGNTGELFF
TRBJ2-5 | NA | NA | TRBV5-1 | CASSLVGGPPETQYF
TRBJ1-4 | NA | NA | TRBV19 | CASSQQGLTGDFGKLFF
TRBJ1-1 | NA | NA | TRBV5-4 | CASSSLGRNTEAFF
TRBJ1-1 | few | TRBD1 | TRBV4-1 | CASSQDKGARANTEAFF
TRBJ2-5 | NA | NA | TRBV6-1 | CASSHIRGVETQYF
TRBJ2-1 | NA | NA | TRBV11-3 | CASSLDLDGSQRNEQFF
TRBJ2-7 | NA | NA | TRBV5-5 | CASSLASYEQYF
TRBJ1-2 | NA | TRBD1 | TRBV27 | CASSRDRGDGYTF
TRBJ1-4 | NA | NA | TRBV27 | CASRDRVNEKLFF
TRBJ2-5 | NA | NA | TRBV7-9 | CASSPGETQYF
TRBJ2-2 | once | TRBD2 | TRBV4-3 | CASSQDLMGGFEELFF
TRBJ1-1 | NA | TRBD1 | TRBV7-2 | CASSPRQGWFAEAFF
TRBJ2-5 | once | TRBD1 | TRBV7-6 | CASSPRDRGRETQYF
TRBJ1-4 | NA | TRBD1 | TRBV5-1 | CASSPGTGGATNEKLFF
TRBJ1-1 | NA | TRBD1 | TRBV7-2 | CASSLVGRGTNTEAFF
TRBJ2-1 | NA | NA | TRBV4-1 | CASSQGRWAEQFF
TRBJ2-7 | NA | NA | TRBV7-2 | CASSKTGTTSYEQYF
TRBJ1-6 | NA | TRBD1 | TRBV4-1 | CASSQDGGGDSPLHF
TRBJ2-1 | NA | TRBD2 | TRBV15 | CATSSGGGAGNEQFF
TRBJ2-7 | once | TRBD1 | TRBV7-9 | CASSLVRDRGLGSYEQYF
TRBJ1-1 | NA | NA | TRBV18 | CASSPNTVENTEAFF
TRBJ2-7 | NA | NA | TRBV2 | CASNVGRAGYEQYF
TRBJ2-2 | NA | TRBD1 | TRBV19 | CASSISGTGGDFTGELFF
TRBJ2-2 | NA | NA | TRBV6-5 | CASSTWTLNTGELFF
TRBJ2-1 | NA | TRBD1 | TRBV28 | CASSPDRGNYNEQFF
TRBJ2-1 | NA | TRBD2 | TRBV18 | CASSPGTNRIDNEQFF
TRBJ2-7 | NA | NA | TRBV30 | CAWRLTGRYEQYF
TRBJ2-3 | NA | NA | TRBV6-4 | CASSAGAGAADTQYF
TRBJ1-4 | NA | NA | TRBV7-2 | CASSSRGGTNEKLFF
TRBJ2-7 | NA | TRBD1 | TRBV5-6 | CASSRDRGREQYF